The rows below give T cell receptor beta chains drawn from one sample of a study of blood T cell repertoires in COVID-19. Only in-frame clones appear in the TCRdb table, and some are missing; sequencing was by immunoSEQ multiplex PCR. Here the sample spans 250,000 to 350,000 clones, 90% being singletons. The specimen was PBMCs or T cells enriched from blood (not recorded which). The receptors were sampled from a woman aged 18-30 years with acute COVID-19. Each CDR3 is given with its conserved first and last residue.

v_gene,CDR3aa
TRBV9,CASSVAGTGSYEQYF
TRBV5-1,CASSFGTGRDTQYF
TRBV9,CASSVSRNYGYTF
TRBV5-1,CASSALGNEKLFF
TRBV30,CAWSRALGVYEQYF
TRBV28,CASSFGLAGGLVDEQFF
TRBV13,CASSRTGAQPQHF
TRBV30,CAWSMGGSVSETQYF
TRBV19,CASSILAGENEQFF
TRBV5-1,CASSLGHMNTGELFF
TRBV18,CASSPTGSRNYGYTF
TRBV25-1,CASSLHSGSRYEQYF
TRBV19,CASTQTSPGSHEQFF
TRBV10-3,CAISESAGRETQYF
TRBV12-3/TRBV12-4,CASRDRGNTEAFF
TRBV6-5,CASSSIRNTEAFF
TRBV29-1,CSAVLNYGYTF
TRBV27,CASSLTGAPYEQYF
TRBV19,CASSIGSGPQHF
TRBV19,CASSIGGVEYF
TRBV18,CASSRLTGSNQPQHF
TRBV28,CATLSGQGSSPLHF
TRBV5-1,CASSLASHDSGNTIYF
TRBV20-1,CSAARTDTQYF
TRBV7-3,CASSGQGGTEAFF
TRBV28,CASSRAGTSESIQYF
TRBV7-3,CASSLTSGGPGYTF
TRBV28,CASSLVSGTGPLF
TRBV27,CASIPQGMPETQYF
TRBV27,CASSWTGNSPLHF
TRBV3-1/TRBV3-2,CASSQDTGSYGYTF
TRBV28,CASSLELAENIQYF
TRBV13,CASSSGLPGNEQFF
TRBV11-2,CASSLGVGGYGYTF
TRBV18,CASSQGGDQPQHF
TRBV9,CASSVEDRAQPQHF
TRBV19,CASSVDRGSQPQHF
TRBV11-3,CASSGGPAGAGNTIYF
TRBV3-1/TRBV3-2,CASSHWGQSPYGYTF
TRBV4-2,CASSQDVASGGQPQHF
TRBV9,CASSDWDRNYGYTF
TRBV27,CASSLRGQGARQPQHF
TRBV27,CASSFWTSGRVSGANVLTF
TRBV6-1,CASSEQGSAYGYTF
TRBV30,CAWRDSPRPAGSPLHF
TRBV6-5,CASGARAGELFF
TRBV27,CASSLIFRDTEAFF
TRBV13,CASSPGQGYNEQFF